This T cell receptor (beta chain) was sequenced during a study of blood T cell dynamics during melanoma immunotherapy. Findings and limits, study-wide: Whether repertoire-driving clones were melanoma-specific could not be determined.

After removal of 4 bases from V and 5 bases from J, the junction contained 7 bases not matched to a gene. Germline-derived CDR1 and CDR2 are MDHEN and SYDVKM. This CDR3 is 16 amino acids long. Sequencing was performed with immunoSEQ multiplex PCR; in TCRdb, only in-frame clones are kept and a portion is missing. The data hold about 22,000 clones, with just under 90% observed a single time. The time point is: pre-treatment baseline. Sampling occurred pretreatment (T0) and at week 3 (W3), after cycle one of checkpoint blockade. As for this clone: Its antigen is not known.

The TCR sequence derives from a human donor with melanoma. The chain recombines TRBV28 with TRBJ2-7; 14 bases are a match to TRBD2. The sample in question was blood, obtained from a patient treated with checkpoint blockade. CDR3 in amino acids: CASSSGLAGGIDEQYF. In DNA form, the CDR3 reads TGTGCCAGCAGTTCAGGACTAGCGGGAGGAATCGACGAGCAGTACTTC.